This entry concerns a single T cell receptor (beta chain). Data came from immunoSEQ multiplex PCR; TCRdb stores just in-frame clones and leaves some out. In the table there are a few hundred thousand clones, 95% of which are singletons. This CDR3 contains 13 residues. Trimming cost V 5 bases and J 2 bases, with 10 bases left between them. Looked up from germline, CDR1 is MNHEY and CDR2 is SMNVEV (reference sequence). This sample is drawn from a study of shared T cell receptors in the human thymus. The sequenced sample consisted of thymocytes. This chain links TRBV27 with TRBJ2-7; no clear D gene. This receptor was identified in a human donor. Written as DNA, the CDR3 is TGTGCCAGCAGTGCAGCTACTACCTACGAGCAGTACTTC. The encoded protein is CASSAATTYEQYF.